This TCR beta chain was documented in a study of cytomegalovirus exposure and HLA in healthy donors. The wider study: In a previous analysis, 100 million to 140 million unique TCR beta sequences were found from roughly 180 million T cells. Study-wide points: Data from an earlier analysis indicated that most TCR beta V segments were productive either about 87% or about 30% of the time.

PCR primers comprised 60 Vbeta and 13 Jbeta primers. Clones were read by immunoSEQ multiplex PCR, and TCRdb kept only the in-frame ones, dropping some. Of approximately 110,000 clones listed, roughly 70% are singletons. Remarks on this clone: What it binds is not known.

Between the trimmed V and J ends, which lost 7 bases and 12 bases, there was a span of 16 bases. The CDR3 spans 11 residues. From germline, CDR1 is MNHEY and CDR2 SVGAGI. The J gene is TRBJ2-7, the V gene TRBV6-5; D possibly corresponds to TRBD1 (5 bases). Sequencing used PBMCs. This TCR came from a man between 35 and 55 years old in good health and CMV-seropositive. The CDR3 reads CASNYQGRRYF. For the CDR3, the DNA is TGTGCCAGCAACTACCAGGGCCGACGGTACTTC.